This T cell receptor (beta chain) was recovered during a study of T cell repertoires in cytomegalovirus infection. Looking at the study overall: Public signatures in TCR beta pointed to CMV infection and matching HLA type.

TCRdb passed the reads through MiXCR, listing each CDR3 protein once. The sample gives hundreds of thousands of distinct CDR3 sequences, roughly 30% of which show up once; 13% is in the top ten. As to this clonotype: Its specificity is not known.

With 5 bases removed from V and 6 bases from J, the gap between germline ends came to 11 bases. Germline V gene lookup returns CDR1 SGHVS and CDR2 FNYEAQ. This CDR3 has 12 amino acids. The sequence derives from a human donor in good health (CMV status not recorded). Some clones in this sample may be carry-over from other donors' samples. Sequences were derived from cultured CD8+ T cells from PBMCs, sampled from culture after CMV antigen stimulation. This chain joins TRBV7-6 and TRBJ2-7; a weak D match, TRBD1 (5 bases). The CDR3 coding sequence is TGTGCCAGCAGCATCAGGGTCTGCGAGCAGTACTTC. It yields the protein CASSIRVCEQYF.